The present TCR beta chain was sequenced within a study of blood T cell repertoires in COVID-19 (dated by TCRdb to 2020 to 2022). Regarding the study in general: The collaborator samples originated in the United States, Italy and Spain and spanned the acute and convalescent phases of COVID-19. A freely available public database, intended as a resource for researchers studying the immune response to SARS-CoV-2, is where the repertoires were released. Nearly every sample came with metadata listing a de-identified subject ID, COVID-19 status, age in years and sex. HLA class I and class II types, where available, came from metadata supplied by the sample provider rather than from assay-based typing. The prospective study material was composed of cDNA or gDNA derived from T cells, B-cell-depleted T cells, or PBMCs. Deeply sampled blood TCRbeta repertoires from subjects exposed to, actively infected with, or recovered from COVID-19 were included in the dataset. The samples were drawn from two sources: the first 160 participants of the ongoing ImmuneRACE study, and 950 to 1,500 subjects contributed by 6 global collaborators.

Study-level results and caveats: Clinical and demographic metadata were provided uncurated, with the amount varying by source and participant.

Looking up the germline V gene yields CDR1 LGHNA and CDR2 YSLEER. The V end gives up 1 base and the J end 7 bases, leaving 7 bases in the junction not matched to a gene. The CDR3 contains 16 residues, cysteine and phenylalanine counted. Left in the record is the CDR3 DNA by itself, 48 bases read in frame from the first base. A note on this clone: Its antigen is currently not known. Per-nucleotide qualities are absent, and no much larger clonotype sits a single base away.

TCRbeta CDR3 regions were amplified from genomic DNA using the immunoSEQ Assay, a bias-controlled multiplex PCR. On the authors' methods: The number of nucleated cells in each sample was estimated from the amplification of reference gene primers within the assay. Sequence reads were collapsed and filtered to measure the absolute abundance of every unique TCRbeta CDR3 rearrangement. For each sample, productive Simpson clonality was calculated as the square root of Simpson's diversity index across productive rearrangements. The table was pulled from immuneACCESS by TCRdb, which kept in-frame rearrangements only. Such tables lose some clones; where checked, under half of the loss comes from unresolved V genes, and the rest has no known cause. The V and J calls and clone size were taken over from that table, and D and trimming were inferred from the DNA. In all, the sample holds fewer than 85,000 clones, and 70% to 80% of those were seen once. The ten biggest clones cover 2% to 2.5% of the sample.

One collaborating source in Seattle enrolled patients during active infection and followed them longitudinally through the course of disease. The collaborating institutions used their own protocols to collect whole blood in K2EDTA tubes. For TCRbeta analysis, collaborators shipped samples in one of three forms: frozen whole blood, isolated PBMCs, or DNA extracted from either of those sample types. The rearrangement joined TRBV4-3 to TRBJ1-6, with TRBD1 identical over 7 junction bases. The receptor was derived from a man aged 65 to 79 with COVID-19, enrolled during active disease. Specimen: peripheral blood. The base sequence is TGCGCCAGCAGCCAAGGGGCAGGACAGGAGAATTCACCCCTCCACTTT. Translated, it reads CASSQGAGQENSPLHF.